The TCR beta chain under discussion was sequenced for a study of identifying expanded T cells in peripheral blood. During the collection period, no donor immune events like infections were recorded. Comment on this clone: Its antigen is currently unknown.

With V trimmed by 1 base and J by 2 bases, 11 bases remained unmatched. This CDR3 has 18 residues. The V gene's germline CDR1 is SEHNR and CDR2 FQNEAQ (reference sequence). Some clones are missing from TCRdb's copy, which holds only in-frame ones; the method was immunoSEQ multiplex PCR. Counted here are 100,000 or so clones, approximately 88% occurring once; the ten biggest clones make up 17%. Broader study findings: Clone count variance between roughly 2-week samples rose with total template count. Technical replicates showed roughly 1.2 changed clones; about 2 weeks approximately 15; four weeks 19.

The sample taken for sequencing was blood. This chain connects TRBV7-9 to TRBJ1-3; 7 bases map to TRBD1. This clonotype originated in a person aged 18 to 75 in good health. CDR3 sequence: CASSLGPVRQGAGNTIYF. CDR3 in DNA: TGTGCCAGCAGCTTAGGTCCGGTCAGACAGGGCGCTGGAAACACCATATATTTT. The whole variable domain, filled in from reference TRBV7-9 and TRBJ1-3, reads DTGVSQNPRHKITKRGQNVTFRCDPISEHNRLYWYRQTLGQGPEFLTYFQNEAQLEKSRLLSDRFSAERPKGSFSTLEIQRTEQGDSAMYLCASSLGPVRQGAGNTIYFGEGSWLTVV.